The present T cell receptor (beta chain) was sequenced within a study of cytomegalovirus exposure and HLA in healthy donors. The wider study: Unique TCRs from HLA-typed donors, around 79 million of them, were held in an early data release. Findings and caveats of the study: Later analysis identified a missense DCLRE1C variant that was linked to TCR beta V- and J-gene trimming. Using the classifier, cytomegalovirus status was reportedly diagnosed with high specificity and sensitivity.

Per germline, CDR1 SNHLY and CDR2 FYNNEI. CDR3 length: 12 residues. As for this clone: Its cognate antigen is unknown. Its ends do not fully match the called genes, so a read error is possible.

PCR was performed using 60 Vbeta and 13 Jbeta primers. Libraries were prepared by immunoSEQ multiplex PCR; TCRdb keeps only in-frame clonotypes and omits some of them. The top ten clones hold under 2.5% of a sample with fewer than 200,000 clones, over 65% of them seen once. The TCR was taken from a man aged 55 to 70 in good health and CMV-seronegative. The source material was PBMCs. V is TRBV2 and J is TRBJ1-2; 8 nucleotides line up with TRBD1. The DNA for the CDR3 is TGTGCCAGCAGTGGGCAGACAGGGGCCAGCAACTTC. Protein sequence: CASSGQTGASNF.